Presented here are 15 T cell receptor beta chains from one specimen sequenced in a study of blood T cell repertoires in COVID-19. Profiling relied on immunoSEQ multiplex PCR, and the TCRdb table lists in-frame clones only, not all of them. The table lists 90,000 to 100,000 clones, around 88% of them singletons, with 1.5% to 2% in the top ten. Sequenced sample: peripheral blood. The receptors stem from a man older than 75 with acute or convalescent COVID-19.

The chain uses TRBV6-5 and TRBJ2-7; TRBD2 might be the D (6 bases). The CDR3 covers 14 residues. Germline assignment: CDR1 MNHEY and CDR2 SVGAGI. V was pared by 6 bases and J by 2 bases, with 14 bases between. The CDR3 here is CASSLGGDPYEQYF. The CDR3 nucleotides are TGTGCCAGCAGCCTCGGGGGAGACCCCTACGAGCAGTACTTC.

V gene TRBV7-9 combines with J gene TRBJ1-1; the match to TRBD1 covers 10 bases. This CDR3 has 14 amino acids. The V and J ends lost 5 bases and 6 bases, in that order; junction bases with no gene match: 6. CDR1 SEHNR and CDR2 FQNEAQ come from the germline V gene (reference sequence). The CDR3 here is CASSPGGTGAEAFF. CDR3 nucleotide sequence: TGTGCCAGCAGCCCCGGCGGGACAGGGGCTGAAGCTTTCTTT.

The rearrangement uses TRBV6-2 or TRBV6-3 and TRBJ2-7, with 12 bases lining up with TRBD2. Germline CDR1 is MNHEY and CDR2 is SVGEGT. Trimming at V came to 2 bases and at J to 5 bases, leaving 10 bases not matched to a gene. The CDR3 is made up of 17 amino acids. For the CDR3, the DNA is TGTGCCAGCAGTTACACTAAGACTAGCGGGAGAACCCACGAGCAGTACTTC. It encodes CASSYTKTSGRTHEQYF.

The chain has TRBV6-2 or TRBV6-3 and TRBJ2-5, with D unclear. CDR1 is MNHEY and CDR2 is SVGEGT in the germline V gene. This CDR3 is built from 12 residues. With 0 bases removed from V and 5 bases from J, the gap between germline ends came to 4 bases. The CDR3 loop reads CASSYSPETQYF. The CDR3 region has the DNA TGTGCCAGCAGTTACTCTCCGGAGACCCAGTACTTC.

The chain employs TRBV28 and TRBJ1-2, with D hard to call. V was shortened by 2 bases and J by 5 bases, with 15 bases between the two germline ends. The CDR3 is 15 amino acids. CDR1 MDHEN and CDR2 SYDVKM come from the germline V gene. The CDR3 region is CASSLPMIGSYGYTF. In DNA form, the CDR3 reads TGTGCCAGCAGTTTACCAATGATCGGGTCTTATGGCTACACCTTC.

The chain joins TRBV5-1 to TRBJ1-3; 9 bases are shared with TRBD1. The ends lost 1 base at V and 4 bases at J; junction bases unmatched: 3. The germline gives CDR1 SGHRS, CDR2 YFSETQ. The length of the CDR3 is 15 residues. CDR3 amino acids: CASSLNRGLGNTIYF. The CDR3 DNA follows: TGCGCCAGCAGCTTGAACAGGGGGCTGGGAAACACCATATATTTT.

The rearrangement joins TRBV5-4 to TRBJ2-1; D possibly corresponds to TRBD2 (6 bases). The length of the CDR3 is 16 residues. Germline V gene data show CDR1 as SGHNT and CDR2 as YYREEE (reference sequence). The V end was cut by 0 bases, the J end by 1 base, with 11 bases between. The CDR3 loop reads CASSLAGTQSYNEQFF. The CDR3 DNA reads TGTGCCAGCAGCTTGGCCGGGACTCAGTCCTACAATGAGCAGTTCTTC.

The rearrangement joins TRBV18 to TRBJ2-7; 10 bases agree with TRBD2. The length of the CDR3 is 17 residues. J was trimmed by 2 bases and V by 0 bases; bases with no gene match: 7. Germline CDR1 KGHSH, CDR2 LQKENI. The CDR3 DNA is TGTGCCAGCTCACCACCGTTACTAGCGGGACCCACCTACGAGCAGTACTTC. Protein sequence: CASSPPLLAGPTYEQYF.

The J gene is TRBJ2-7, the V gene TRBV28; TRBD2 might be the D (6 bases). Per germline, CDR1 MDHEN and CDR2 SYDVKM. CDR3 length equals 14 residues. V dropped 4 bases and J dropped 4 bases, with 14 bases sitting between them. In nucleotides, the CDR3 is TGTGCCAGCAGTTCTAGCGTAGGACGATACGAGCAGTACTTC. This translates into CASSSSVGRYEQYF.

There are a few counts of this clone. This chain joins TRBV9 and TRBJ2-1, with D perhaps TRBD2 (5 bases). Trimming cost V 4 bases and J 7 bases, with 6 bases left between them. CDR3 size: 11 residues. Germline CDR1 SGDLS, CDR2 YYNGEE. Here the CDR3 DNA reads TGTGCCAGCAGCTCGGGAAATGAGCAGTTCTTC. It specifies CASSSGNEQFF.

The rearrangement uses TRBV2 and TRBJ2-3, with 7 nucleotides matching TRBD1. Germline CDR1 and CDR2: SNHLY and FYNNEI. Trimming removed 4 bases from V and 3 bases from J; junction bases left unmatched: 7. This CDR3 has 15 residues. The CDR3 nucleotides are TGTGCCAGCAGTGGGCAGGGGGAAACAACAGATACGCAGTATTTT. Amino acids: CASSGQGETTDTQYF. Based on the CDR3 plus reference TRBV2 and TRBJ2-3, the full variable domain is EPEVTQTPSHQVTQMGQEVILRCVPISNHLYFYWYRQILGQKVEFLVSFYNNEISEKSEIFDDQFSVERPDGSNFTLKIRSTKLEDSAMYFCASSGQGETTDTQYFGPGTRLTVL.

The V and J genes are TRBV9 and TRBJ1-2; D is possibly TRBD1 (5 bases). V dropped 2 bases and J dropped 8 bases, with 22 bases sitting between them. The CDR3 sequence is 16 residues long. The germline gives CDR1 SGDLS, CDR2 YYNGEE. For the CDR3, the DNA is TGTGCCAGCAGCGTCACCGCGGGACCCGGGGGTGTGGGCTACACCTTC. It encodes CASSVTAGPGGVGYTF.

The V call is TRBV28, the J call TRBJ2-1, with 7 bases fitting TRBD2. Germline CDR1 reads MDHEN; CDR2 reads SYDVKM. The CDR3 contains 14 residues. After removal of 6 bases from V and 5 bases from J, the junction contained 7 bases not matched to a gene. The DNA of the CDR3 is TGTGCCAGCAGAAGTCGCCGGGGGGACAATGAGCAGTTCTTC. Its protein is CASRSRRGDNEQFF. Full variable domain (missing parts from reference TRBV28 and TRBJ2-1): DVKVTQSSRYLVKRTGEKVFLECVQDMDHENMFWYRQDPGLGLRLIYFSYDVKMKEKGDIPEGYSVSREKKERFSLILESASTNQTSMYLCASRSRRGDNEQFFGPGTRLTVL.

V gene TRBV5-1 combines with J gene TRBJ1-1, with 7 bases that match TRBD1. CDR1 SGHRS and CDR2 YFSETQ come from the germline V gene. J lost 3 bases, V lost 2 bases, and 7 bases had no gene match. The CDR3 totals 15 residues. CDR3 sequence (DNA): TGCGCCAGCAGCTTTACCGGGACAGTGGACACTGAAGCTTTCTTT. It is translated as CASSFTGTVDTEAFF.

V usage is TRBV28 and J usage is TRBJ2-7; 15 bases agree with TRBD2. This CDR3 contains 16 residues. Germline assignment: CDR1 MDHEN and CDR2 SYDVKM. V dropped 5 bases and J dropped 3; count of bases not matched to a gene: 5. The CDR3, as DNA: TGTGCCAGCAGTCCTGGACTAGCGGGAGGGGTCTACGAGCAGTACTTC. Residues: CASSPGLAGGVYEQYF.